These 5 T cell receptor beta chains originate from one sample sequenced in a study of blood T cell repertoires in COVID-19. Profiled with immunoSEQ multiplex PCR; TCRdb holds only in-frame clones, not every one. The repertoire has fewer than 400,000 clones, approximately 85% of them found once; the top ten carry more than 2%. The sample taken for sequencing was PBMCs or T cells enriched from blood (not recorded which). The receptors derive from a man aged 25-40 years who had recovered from COVID-19.

The rearrangement joins TRBV19 to TRBJ2-1, with TRBD1 matching 9 bases. The J segment lost 7 bases and the V segment lost 5 bases, leaving 9 bases of the junction unmatched. This CDR3 has 15 residues. The V gene's germline CDR1 is LNHDA and CDR2 SQIVND (reference sequence). The CDR3 DNA sequence: TGTGCCAGTAGTGTCCGGGGACAGGGCCCAAATGAGCAGTTCTTC. This codes for CASSVRGQGPNEQFF.

The gene calls are TRBV20-1 and TRBJ2-1, with TRBD1 identical over 10 bases. The CDR3 is 15 residues long. The trim removed 3 bases at V and 4 bases at J, leaving 6 bases unmatched. CDR1 and CDR2 from the germline V gene are DFQATT and SNEGSKA (reference sequence). The CDR3 DNA reads TGCAGTGCTAGTCGCCGGGACAGGGGATACAATGAGCAGTTCTTC. Amino acid sequence: CSASRRDRGYNEQFF.

The rearrangement links TRBV19 to TRBJ1-2; TRBD1 matches at 8 bases. This CDR3 spans 17 amino acids. Germline loops: CDR1 LNHDA, CDR2 SQIVND (reference sequence). V lost 5 bases, J lost 3 bases, and 14 bases stayed unmatched. This CDR3 reads CASSPLDREPLYYGYTF. The CDR3 nucleotides read TGTGCCAGTAGTCCGCTGGACAGGGAACCCCTCTACTATGGCTACACCTTC. Drawing the rest from reference TRBV19 and TRBJ1-2, the complete variable domain is DGGITQSPKYLFRKEGQNVTLSCEQNLNHDAMYWYRQDPGQGLRLIYYSQIVNDFQKGDIAEGYSVSREKKESFPLTVTSAQKNPTAFYLCASSPLDREPLYYGYTFGSGTRLTVV.

This sequence joins TRBV5-6 and TRBJ2-1; the match to TRBD2 covers 13 bases. In germline, CDR1 is SGHDT, CDR2 YYEEEE. This CDR3 comprises 18 residues. Trimming cost V 0 bases and J 7 bases; bases outside gene matches: 10. This CDR3 is CASSLGPPTSGGANEQFF. As DNA, the CDR3 is TGTGCCAGCAGCTTGGGTCCCCCTACTAGCGGGGGGGCTAATGAGCAGTTCTTC.

Notes on this clone: Other DNA sequences from this sample encode an identical CDR3 as well. The gene calls are TRBV9 and TRBJ1-1, with TRBD1 identical over 8 bases. Germline CDR1 reads SGDLS; CDR2 reads YYNGEE. The CDR3 is made up of 14 amino acids. The V and J ends lost 2 bases and 2 bases, in that order; junction bases with no gene match: 2. The CDR3 spells CASSVGQANTEAFF. CDR3 nucleotides: TGTGCCAGCAGCGTGGGACAGGCAAACACTGAAGCTTTCTTT.